This paragraph covers one T cell receptor (beta chain) sequence. Its specific antigen is unknown. The input lacks base qualities; no much larger clone sits a single base away. The data belong to a study of T-cell reconstitution after alpha-beta-depleted transplantation in children (dated by TCRdb to the mid-2010s). Broadly, across the study: Using TCR repertoire profiling, the study followed T-cell immune reconstitution in a quantitative way in children after TCRalphabeta/CD19-depleted allogeneic hematopoietic cell transplantation.

The germline V gene supplies CDR1 SGDLS and CDR2 YYNGEE. Its CDR3 holds 17 amino acids, cysteine through phenylalanine. The sequence is cut down to CDR3 DNA, 51 bases in frame from base 1. Trimming removed 3 bases from V and 8 bases from J, leaving 21 bases between the germline ends. The library was prepared using PCR. The instrument given in TCRdb is Illumina HiSeq 2500. TCR libraries were prepared with molecular barcoding, using unique molecular identifiers to normalize TCRbeta repertoire quantification. The public reads were quality trimmed at Q25 with fastp and then assembled into clones with MiXCR by TCRdb, keeping productive beta chains. Each entry merges the rows of one CDR3 protein and shows their most common DNA and genes. A total of 450,000 to 500,000 distinct CDR3 sequences appear in this sample, around 12% of them only once. About 5.4% of the sample belongs to the ten largest clones.

The sequence is built from TRBV9 and TRBJ1-6; the D gene is perhaps TRBD1, on 6 matching bases. This receptor was obtained from a human donor who donated a stem cell graft to a child with combined immunodeficiency. This specimen was PBMCs from the stem cell graft donor, taken from the stem cell graft. The CDR3 region has the sequence CASSDPGEAYIDSPLHF. The DNA reads as follows: TGTGCCAGCAGCGACCCAGGGGAGGCCTATATTGATTCACCCCTCCACTTT. The CDR3 plus the reference TRBV9 and TRBJ1-6 genes for the other parts give the full variable domain: DSGVTQTPKHLITATGQRVTLRCSPRSGDLSVYWYQQSLDQGLQFLIQYYNGEERAKGNILERFSAQQFPDLHSELNLSSLELGDSALYFCASSDPGEAYIDSPLHFGNGTRLTVT.